The sequence of this T cell receptor beta chain was determined in a study of T cells in tuberculosis. Looked up from germline, CDR1 is SGHNT and CDR2 is YENEEA. Trimming removed 5 bases from V and 2 bases from J, with 10 bases in between. The length of the CDR3 is 14 residues. Study-wide findings and caveats: Classification accuracy was roughly 87% (AUROC under 0.95) with the GMM-specific repertoire. Active tuberculosis TCR-alpha repertoires lay closer to GMM-specific TCRs than IGRA-negative controls, suggesting clonal expansion.

Assay used: immunoSEQ multiplex PCR; TCRdb lists only in-frame clones, some missing. The profile covers roughly 44,000 clones, with nearly 95% appearing a single time and roughly 7% taken by the ten largest. Comments on this clone: The antigen is unknown.

The sequenced material came from PBMCs. This TCR was recovered from a donor between 10 and 29 years old with latent tuberculosis or without tuberculosis infection. The genes are TRBV11-3 and TRBJ2-1; D remains ambiguous. DNA of the CDR3: TGTGCCAGCAGCAAAAATATTCCCTACAATGAGCAGTTCTTC. Translated: CASSKNIPYNEQFF.